The source of this T cell receptor (beta chain) is a study of cytomegalovirus exposure and HLA in healthy donors. General study points: Some V segments, TRBV6-2 and TRBV6-3 among them, were indistinguishable and were therefore excluded. One cluster of highly shared sequence variants probably arose as a sequencing artifact. In vitro checks showed that a few CMV-associated chains really do target CMV antigens.

Between the trimmed V and J ends, which lost 0 bases and 4 bases, there was a span of 7 bases. The length of the CDR3 is 13 residues. The germline V gene encodes CDR1 GTSNPN and CDR2 SVGIG (reference sequence). About this clone itself: Antigen: not known.

The PCR made use of 60 Vbeta and 13 Jbeta primers. This table comes from immunoSEQ multiplex PCR, and its TCRdb copy is limited to in-frame clones, with some not included. The sample lists 90,000 to 95,000 clones; around 84% were seen once. The chain carries TRBV30 and TRBJ1-5; D unclear. This clonotype was sampled from a man between 18 and 35 years old in good health and CMV-seronegative. Sequencing was performed on PBMCs. The CDR3 here is CAWSVRVNQPQHF. CDR3 in DNA: TGTGCCTGGAGTGTACGCGTTAATCAGCCCCAGCATTTT.